This TCR beta chain derives from a study of blood T cell repertoires in COVID-19. Assay: immunoSEQ multiplex PCR; the TCRdb copy retains only in-frame clones and omits some. The sample lists 350,000 to 400,000 clones, around 91% occurring once. Germline V gene lookup returns CDR1 SGHAT and CDR2 FQNNGV. The CDR3 is 13 residues long. Trimming took off 5 bases at V and 8 bases at J, with 12 bases between the two ends. The chain joins TRBV11-2 to TRBJ2-2; D not resolved. Sequenced sample: peripheral blood. The TCR sequence derives from a man between 18 and 35 years old with active or convalescent COVID-19. CDR3 protein: CASSPQFYGELFF. CDR3 in DNA: TGTGCCAGCAGCCCGCAGTTTTATGGGGAGCTGTTTTTT.